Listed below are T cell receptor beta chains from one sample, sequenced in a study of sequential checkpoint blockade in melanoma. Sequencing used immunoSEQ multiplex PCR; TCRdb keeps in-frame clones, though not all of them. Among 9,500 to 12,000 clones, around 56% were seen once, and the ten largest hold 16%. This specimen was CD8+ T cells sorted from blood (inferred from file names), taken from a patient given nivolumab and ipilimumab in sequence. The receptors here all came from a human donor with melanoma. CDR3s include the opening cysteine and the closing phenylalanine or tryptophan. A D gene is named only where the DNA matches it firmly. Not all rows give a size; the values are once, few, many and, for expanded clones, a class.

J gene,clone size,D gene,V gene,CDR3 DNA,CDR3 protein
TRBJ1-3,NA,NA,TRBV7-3,TGTGCCAGCAGCTTAGGCGGGTTTCCTGGAAACACCATATATTTT,CASSLGGFPGNTIYF
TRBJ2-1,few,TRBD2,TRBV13,TGTGCCACCAGCCTAGCGGGAGGCTACAATGAGCAGTTCTTC,CATSLAGGYNEQFF
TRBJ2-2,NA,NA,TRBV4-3,TGCGCCAGCAGCCCACAGCCTACGAACACCGGGGAGCTGTTTTTT,CASSPQPTNTGELFF
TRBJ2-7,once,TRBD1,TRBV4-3,TGCGCCAGCAGCCAAGAAGCAGGAGACAGGGCCTACGAGCAGTACTTC,CASSQEAGDRAYEQYF
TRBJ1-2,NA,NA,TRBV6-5,TGTGCCAGCAGTCCTGGACAGCATGTCTATGGCTACACCTTC,CASSPGQHVYGYTF
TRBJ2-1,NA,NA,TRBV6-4,TGTGCCAGCAGTGTAATAGCCAAGAGCTCCTACAATGAGCAGTTCTTC,CASSVIAKSSYNEQFF
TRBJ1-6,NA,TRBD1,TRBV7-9,TGTGCCAGCAGCGGTCAACAGGGGGCCGATAATTCACCCCTCCACTTT,CASSGQQGADNSPLHF
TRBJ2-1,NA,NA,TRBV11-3,TGTGCCAGCAGCTCGCGACTAGTCCCGGATGAGCAGTTCTTC,CASSSRLVPDEQFF
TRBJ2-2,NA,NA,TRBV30,TGTGCCTGTAGTCCAGGCTCTTGGAACACCGGGGAGCTGTTTTTT,CACSPGSWNTGELFF
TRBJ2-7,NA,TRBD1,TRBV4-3,TGCGCCAGCAGCCAAGACGGACAGGGGGGATACGAGCAGTACTTC,CASSQDGQGGYEQYF
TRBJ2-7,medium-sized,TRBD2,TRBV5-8,TGTGCCAGCAGCATACAGCGGGGGCCCTACGAGCAGTACTTC,CASSIQRGPYEQYF
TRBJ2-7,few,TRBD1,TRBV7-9,TGTGCCAGCAGCTTAAGTGGGCAGGGGGCATTCTACGAGCAGTACTTC,CASSLSGQGAFYEQYF
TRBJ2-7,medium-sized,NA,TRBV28,TGTGCCAGCAGTTTAACGCGACAGAACGAGCAGTACTTC,CASSLTRQNEQYF
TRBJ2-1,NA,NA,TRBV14,TGTGCCAGCAGCCAGTTCCAGGGGCCTCCATACAATGAGCAGTTCTTC,CASSQFQGPPYNEQFF
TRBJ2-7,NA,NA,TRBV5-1,TGCGCCAGCAGCGATCTCACGGACACGGGCTCCTACGAGCAGTACTTC,CASSDLTDTGSYEQYF
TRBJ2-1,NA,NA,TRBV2,TGTGCCAGCAGTGAATGGGACAAGGGCATTAATGAGCAGTTCTTC,CASSEWDKGINEQFF
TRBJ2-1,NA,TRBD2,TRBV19,TGTGCCAGTAGTGTCGAGCGGGAGGGCCCTTCCTACAATGAGCAGTTCTTC,CASSVEREGPSYNEQFF
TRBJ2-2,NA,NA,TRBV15,TGTGCCACCAGCAGAGATCGAGGTAGCGGTCACACCGGGGAGCTGTTTTTT,CATSRDRGSGHTGELFF
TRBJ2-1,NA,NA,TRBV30,TGTGCCTGGGGAACAGGGATTGGTCACAATGAGCAGTTCTTC,CAWGTGIGHNEQFF
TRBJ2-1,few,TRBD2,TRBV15,TGTGCCACCAGCAGAGATAGGCTAGCGGGAAGTGAGCAGTTCTTC,CATSRDRLAGSEQFF
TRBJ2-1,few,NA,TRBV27,TGTGCCAGCAGTTCCACAGGGGAGCAGTTCTTC,CASSSTGEQFF
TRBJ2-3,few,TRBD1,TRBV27,TGTGCCAGCAGTTTAGTGGGACAGGGAACAGATACGCAGTATTTT,CASSLVGQGTDTQYF
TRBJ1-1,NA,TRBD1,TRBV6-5,TGTGCCAGCAGGGGGACAGGCTCAGGAACTGAAGCTTTCTTT,CASRGTGSGTEAFF
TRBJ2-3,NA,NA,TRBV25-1,TGTGCCAGCAATGGCGGTCCTAGCACAGATACGCAGTATTTT,CASNGGPSTDTQYF
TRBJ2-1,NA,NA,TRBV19,TGTGCCAGTAGTATCCAAGTACATGCATACAATGAGCAGTTCTTC,CASSIQVHAYNEQFF
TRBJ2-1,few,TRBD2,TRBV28,TGTGCCAGTGAACTAGCGGGAGGGTTCGATGGTGAGCAGTTCTTC,CASELAGGFDGEQFF
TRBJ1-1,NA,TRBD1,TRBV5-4,TGTGCCAGCAGCCAGGGGGAGTACACTGAAGCTTTCTTT,CASSQGEYTEAFF
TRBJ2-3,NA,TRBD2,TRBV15,TGTGCCACCAGCAGAGGACTAGCGGGAGCAGATACGCAGTATTTT,CATSRGLAGADTQYF
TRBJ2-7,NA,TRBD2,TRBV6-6,TGTGCCAGCAGTTACTCGGGGGGGGTTAGCTCCTACGAGCAGTACTTC,CASSYSGGVSSYEQYF
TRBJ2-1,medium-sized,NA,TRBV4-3,TGCGCCAGCAGCCCTACCACTGTAGAGGCCAATGAGCAGTTCTTC,CASSPTTVEANEQFF
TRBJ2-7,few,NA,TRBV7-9,TGTGCCAGCAGCTTGGACCGCTTAGGGGACGAGCAGTACTTC,CASSLDRLGDEQYF
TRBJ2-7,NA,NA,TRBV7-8,TGTGCCAGCAGCTTAGAGGCGGGCTACGAGCAGTACTTC,CASSLEAGYEQYF
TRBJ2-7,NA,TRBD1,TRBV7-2,TGTGCCAGCAGCTCACAGGGGGGTGGGGACGAGCAGTACTTC,CASSSQGGGDEQYF
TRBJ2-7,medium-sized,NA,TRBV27,TGTGCCAGCAGTTTAGGTAGCGGCCCCTACGAGCAGTACTTC,CASSLGSGPYEQYF
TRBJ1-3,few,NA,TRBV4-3,TGCGCCAGCAGCCAAGCCGTGTCTCTCTCTGGAAACACCATATATTTT,CASSQAVSLSGNTIYF
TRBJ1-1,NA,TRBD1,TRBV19,TGTGCCAGTAGTACGCGGGACAGCCCAGGGACTGAAGCTTTCTTT,CASSTRDSPGTEAFF
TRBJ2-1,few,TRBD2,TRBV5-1,TGCGCCAGCAGCTTGGCCCTAGCGGGAGTGAGTGAGCAGTTCTTC,CASSLALAGVSEQFF